The present T cell receptor beta chain was sequenced within a study of technical replicates of blood from a few donors. Data came from immunoSEQ multiplex PCR; TCRdb stores just in-frame clones and leaves some out. This sample carries 60,000 to 90,000 clones, nearly 98% of them seen once, and the ten largest clones take more than 0.15%. The CDR3 length is 18 residues. Germline CDR1 reads MGHRA; CDR2 reads YSYEKL. The J segment lost 5 bases and the V segment lost 0 bases, leaving 4 bases of the junction unmatched. This TCR derives from a human donor in good health. Source material: T cells isolated from PBMCs. The rearrangement joins TRBV4-1 to TRBJ2-2, with 15 bases lining up with TRBD2. The chain's CDR3 is CASSQDSGLAGGTGELFF. CDR3 DNA sequence: TGCGCCAGCAGCCAAGACTCGGGACTAGCGGGAGGAACCGGGGAGCTGTTTTTT.